This T cell receptor beta chain came from a study of blood T cell repertoires in COVID-19. Germline V lookup: CDR1 MDHEN, CDR2 SYDVKM. J gave up 6 bases and V 3 bases, and 5 bases lay outside the gene matches. The CDR3 contains 15 residues. TCRdb keeps only in-frame clones here, not all; method: immunoSEQ multiplex PCR. The table records fewer than 500,000 clones, roughly 90% of them present only once. The J gene is TRBJ1-1, the V gene TRBV28, with 12 bases fitting TRBD1. The sequenced sample was peripheral blood. The TCR was taken from a man in his late teens or twenties with COVID-19, enrolled during active disease. This chain's CDR3 is CASSLGGTGGSEAFF. The CDR3 DNA is TGTGCCAGCAGTTTGGGAGGGACAGGGGGCTCTGAAGCTTTCTTT.